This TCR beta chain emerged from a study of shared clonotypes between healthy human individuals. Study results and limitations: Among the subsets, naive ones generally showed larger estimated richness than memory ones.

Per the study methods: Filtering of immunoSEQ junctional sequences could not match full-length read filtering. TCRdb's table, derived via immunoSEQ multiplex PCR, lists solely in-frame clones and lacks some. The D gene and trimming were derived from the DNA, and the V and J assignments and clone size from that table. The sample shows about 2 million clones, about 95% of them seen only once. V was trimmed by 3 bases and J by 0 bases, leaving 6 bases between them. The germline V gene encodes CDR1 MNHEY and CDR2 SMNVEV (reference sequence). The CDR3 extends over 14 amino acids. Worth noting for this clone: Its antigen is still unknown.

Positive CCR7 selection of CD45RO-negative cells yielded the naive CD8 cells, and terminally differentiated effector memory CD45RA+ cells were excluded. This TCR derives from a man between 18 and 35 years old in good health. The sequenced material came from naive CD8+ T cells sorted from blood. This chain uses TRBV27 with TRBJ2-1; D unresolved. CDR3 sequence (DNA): TGTGCCAGCAGTTTGCGGAACTCCTACAATGAGCAGTTCTTC. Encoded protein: CASSLRNSYNEQFF.